The 29 T cell receptor beta chains below come from one sample, sequenced in a study of Tregs in tolerant kidney transplant recipients. Method: immunoSEQ multiplex PCR; TCRdb's copy keeps in-frame clones and lacks some. The data contain 50,000 to 75,000 clones, 70% to 90% of them singletons. Sequences were derived from Tregs from blood, sampled before the transplant. The receptors were gathered from a human donor who received a combined kidney and bone marrow transplant.

This clone came up once. The J gene is TRBJ1-4, the V gene TRBV7-2; TRBD1 is a possible D gene (5 bases). This CDR3 has 15 residues. The germline gives CDR1 SGHTA, CDR2 FQGNSA. Between the trimmed V and J ends, which lost 4 bases and 5 bases, there was a span of 14 bases. CDR3 sequence: CASSSVGRGNEKLFF. The CDR3 bases are TGTGCCAGCAGCTCCGTGGGAAGGGGCAATGAAAAACTGTTTTTT.

The sample holds one count of this clone. This chain uses TRBV4-1 with TRBJ1-4; D is uncertain. V shed 0 bases and J shed 2 bases, with 7 bases lying between them. The CDR3 totals 15 residues. Germline CDR1 reads MGHRA; CDR2 reads YSYEKL. The CDR3 sequence: CASSQDPGTNEKLFF. As DNA, the CDR3 is TGCGCCAGCAGCCAAGATCCGGGTACTAATGAAAAACTGTTTTTT.

In this sample, this clone turned up once. The rearrangement links TRBV11-3 to TRBJ2-2; 7 bases map to TRBD1. Germline CDR1 is SGHNT and CDR2 is YENEEA. The CDR3 sequence is 14 residues long. V trimming: 2 bases; J trimming: 5 bases; junction bases outside the gene matches: 2. CDR3 bases: TGTGCCAGCAGCTTACAGGGGGAGACCGGGGAGCTGTTTTTT. Translated, it gives CASSLQGETGELFF.

V usage is TRBV7-6 and J usage is TRBJ1-2; TRBD1 matches 11 bases. Losses at the gene ends were 5 bases for V and 2 bases for J; bases not matched to a gene: 4. Germline assignment: CDR1 SGHVS and CDR2 FNYEAQ. The CDR3 totals 15 residues. The CDR3 here is CASSPGDRGNYGYTF. CDR3 DNA sequence: TGTGCCAGCAGCCCGGGGGACAGGGGGAACTATGGCTACACCTTC.

This clone turned up a few times. The CDR3 sequence is CASSDRSNTGELFF. CDR3 DNA sequence: TGTGCCAGCAGTGACCGATCGAACACCGGGGAGCTGTTTTTT. This chain links TRBV2 with TRBJ2-2; D is unresolved. Deletions cut 3 bases from V and 0 bases from J, with 5 bases between. The CDR3 sequence is 14 residues long. Germline CDR1 reads SNHLY; CDR2 reads FYNNEI.

The V and J genes are TRBV30 and TRBJ2-7; 12 bases align to TRBD2. The CDR3 runs to 16 residues. The germline CDR1 and CDR2 sequences are GTSNPN and SVGIG (reference sequence). V shed 2 bases and J 3 bases; nucleotides not matched to a gene: 8. The CDR3 is CAWSPLGLAGFYEQYF. CDR3 DNA: TGTGCCTGGAGTCCCCTCGGACTAGCGGGATTCTACGAGCAGTACTTC. The full variable domain, rest sourced from reference TRBV30 and TRBJ2-7, is SQTIHQWPATLVQPVGSPLSLECTVEGTSNPNLYWYRQAAGRGLQLLFYSVGIGQISSEVPQNLSASRPQDRQFILSSKKLLLSDSGFYLCAWSPLGLAGFYEQYFGPGTRLTVT.

The rearrangement links TRBV10-3 to TRBJ2-7; 8 nucleotides align to TRBD1. The trim removed 6 bases at V and 3 bases at J, leaving 7 bases unmatched. The CDR3 has 14 residues. Looked up from germline, CDR1 is ENHRY and CDR2 is SYGVKD. The CDR3 spells CAISSGTGLYEQYF. Written as DNA, the CDR3 is TGTGCCATCAGCTCCGGGACAGGTCTCTACGAGCAGTACTTC.

On this clone: In the same sample, other DNA sequences code for this CDR3. This chain's CDR3 is CASSYLGDYEQYF. The CDR3 nucleotides read TGTGCCAGCAGTTACTTGGGGGACTACGAGCAGTACTTC. This sequence joins TRBV6-6 and TRBJ2-7, with D possibly being TRBD1 or TRBD2 (5 bases each). Trimming took 1 base from V and 3 from J, leaving 7 bases between them. The CDR3 consists of 13 residues. Per germline, CDR1 MNHNY and CDR2 SVGAGI (reference sequence).

The rearrangement joins TRBV6-1 to TRBJ2-5, with D tentatively TRBD1 (6 bases). CDR3 length equals 14 residues. V lost 8 bases, J lost 1 base, and 14 bases lay in between. Germline V CDR1 and CDR2: MNHNS, SASEGT. CDR3 in DNA: TGTGCCAGCGTCCGCCAGGGGCCCCAAGAGACCCAGTACTTC. As protein: CASVRQGPQETQYF.

This chain links TRBV30 with TRBJ1-2; D not resolved. This CDR3 is built from 13 residues. Germline values: CDR1 GTSNPN, CDR2 SVGIG (reference sequence). Trimming removed 3 bases at V and 4 bases at J, with 12 bases between. The CDR3 loop is CAWSTGYSYGYTF. The CDR3 nucleotides read TGTGCCTGGAGCACTGGGTACAGCTATGGCTACACCTTC. Looking up the rest from reference TRBV30 and TRBJ1-2 gives the full variable domain: SQTIHQWPATLVQPVGSPLSLECTVEGTSNPNLYWYRQAAGRGLQLLFYSVGIGQISSEVPQNLSASRPQDRQFILSSKKLLLSDSGFYLCAWSTGYSYGYTFGSGTRLTVV.

The J gene is TRBJ2-3, the V gene TRBV9; D is perhaps TRBD1 or TRBD2 (7 bases each). Germline CDR1 is SGDLS and CDR2 is YYNGEE. The CDR3 runs to 16 residues. The V and J ends lost 0 bases and 2 bases respectively, with 13 bases between them. The CDR3 nucleotides read TGTGCCAGCAGCGTAGATCCAGGGGGGGTCACAGATACGCAGTATTTT. It codes for CASSVDPGGVTDTQYF.

This chain uses TRBV19 with TRBJ2-3; D is possibly TRBD2 (6 bases). Looked up from germline, CDR1 is LNHDA and CDR2 is SQIVND (reference sequence). This CDR3 has 15 amino acids. Between the trimmed V and J ends, which lost 5 bases and 0 bases, there was a span of 12 bases. In DNA form, the CDR3 reads TGTGCCAGTAGTGAGGCGGGACCGAGCACAGATACGCAGTATTTT. Translation gives CASSEAGPSTDTQYF.

The chain links TRBV6-5 to TRBJ2-5; D assignment may be TRBD1 or TRBD2 (6 bases each). The J call is uncertain, as TRBJ2-7 better fits the DNA end. The CDR3 spans 15 residues. Germline V gives CDR1 MNHEY, CDR2 SVGAGI. The CDR3 DNA is TGTGCCAGCAAAAATAGGGGGAGGTTTCCCTACGAGCAGTACTTC. It codes for CASKNRGRFPYEQYF.

This clone was counted a single time. The chain links TRBV18 to TRBJ2-7, with TRBD1 matching 8 bases. Germline lookup yields CDR1 KGHSH and CDR2 LQKENI. J was trimmed by 7 bases and V by 3 bases; bases with no gene match: 5. The CDR3 consists of 13 residues. The CDR3 loop reads CASSPQGAREQYF. CDR3 nucleotide sequence: TGTGCCAGCTCACCTCAGGGGGCCAGGGAGCAGTACTTC.

The rearrangement joins TRBV28 to TRBJ1-5; D not certain. This CDR3 has 14 residues. The V end lost 2 bases, the J end lost 7 bases, and 12 bases lay between the germline ends. Germline CDR1 and CDR2: MDHEN and SYDVKM. The CDR3 reads CASSLVGGWQPQHF. CDR3 DNA sequence: TGTGCCAGCAGTTTAGTAGGAGGTTGGCAGCCCCAGCATTTT.

This rearrangement joins TRBV4-1 to TRBJ1-1, with D possibly TRBD1 on 6 matching bases. The CDR3 totals 16 residues. Trimming removed 0 bases from V and 1 base from J, with 12 bases in between. In germline, CDR1 is MGHRA, CDR2 YSYEKL. CDR3 in amino acids: CASSQDHGGPNTEAFF. The CDR3 nucleotides read TGCGCCAGCAGCCAAGATCACGGGGGGCCGAACACTGAAGCTTTCTTT.

The chain links TRBV10-3 to TRBJ1-1; 11 nucleotides agree with TRBD1. V was clipped by 4 bases and J by 7 bases; unmatched bases: 14. Germline V gene lookup returns CDR1 ENHRY and CDR2 SYGVKD. This CDR3 is built from 17 residues. CDR3 residues: CAISGPQDRGREGEAFF. The DNA for the CDR3 is TGTGCCATCAGTGGGCCGCAGGACAGGGGGCGCGAAGGTGAAGCTTTCTTT.

This clone was observed a single time. J is TRBJ2-1 and V is TRBV6-5, with 9 positions matching TRBD2. The V and J ends lost 1 base and 4 bases, in that order; junction bases with no gene match: 5. The CDR3 totals 16 residues. From germline, CDR1 is MNHEY and CDR2 SVGAGI. The CDR3 sequence is CASSYYPAGGYNEQFF. The CDR3 DNA reads as TGTGCCAGCAGTTACTATCCAGCGGGGGGTTACAATGAGCAGTTCTTC.

The rearrangement joins TRBV7-9 to TRBJ2-5, with 16 bases matching TRBD2. Near its end, the DNA agrees better with TRBJ2-7, so the J call may be wrong. This CDR3 comprises 18 residues. Germline V gene data show CDR1 as SEHNR and CDR2 as FQNEAQ (reference sequence). CDR3 amino acids: CASLSGTSGRASLYEQYF. CDR3 DNA sequence: TGTGCCAGCCTAAGCGGGACTAGCGGGAGGGCCTCCCTCTACGAGCAGTACTTC.

This rearrangement joins TRBV19 to TRBJ1-5; no clear D. Trimming took off 5 bases at V and 7 bases at J, with 9 bases between the two ends. This CDR3 has 12 residues. In germline, CDR1 is LNHDA, CDR2 SQIVND (reference sequence). The CDR3 coding sequence is TGTGCCAGTAGTTTTGGGCACCAGCCCCAGCATTTT. It yields the protein CASSFGHQPQHF.

V and J are TRBV4-1 and TRBJ2-3; TRBD2 is a possible D gene (6 bases). This CDR3 region has 15 residues. The V gene lost 4 bases and the J gene lost 6 bases, with 17 bases spanning the gap. The V gene's germline CDR1 is MGHRA and CDR2 YSYEKL. CDR3 sequence (DNA): TGCGCCAGCAGCCCCTCCCCGGGGGACGACGATACGCAGTATTTT. The encoded protein is CASSPSPGDDDTQYF.

This clone showed up just once. This chain joins TRBV6-5 and TRBJ1-2; the D gene is possibly TRBD1 (5 bases). The germline gives CDR1 MNHEY, CDR2 SVGAGI. This CDR3 has 15 residues. The germline V and J ends were trimmed by 0 bases and 5 bases, with 13 bases remaining between them. The CDR3 protein is CASSYSRVGPYGYTF. CDR3 nucleotide sequence: TGTGCCAGCAGTTACTCGAGGGTGGGGCCTTATGGCTACACCTTC.

The chain uses TRBV4-2 and TRBJ2-7; D perhaps matches TRBD1 (6 bases). Germline lookup yields CDR1 LGHNA and CDR2 YNFKEQ. V was trimmed by 0 bases and J by 6 bases, leaving 9 bases between them. There are 13 residues in the CDR3. CDR3 DNA sequence: TGTGCCAGCAGCCAAGACAGGGGAAGCGAGCAGTACTTC. Its translation: CASSQDRGSEQYF.

Of note for this clone: One junction end does not reproduce the germline sequence, and a read error may be involved. This sample also contains other DNA sequences that code for the same CDR3. The chain links TRBV7-9 to TRBJ2-3, with 7 positions matching TRBD2. Germline CDR1 SEHNR, CDR2 FQNEAQ (reference sequence). The CDR3 spans 15 residues. CDR3 DNA: TGCGCCAGCAGCTTAGCGGGCGGGAGCGGAGATACGCAGTATTTT. Protein sequence: CASSLAGGSGDTQYF.

This clone was observed a single time. This chain links TRBV5-1 with TRBJ2-7; D unresolved. This CDR3 comprises 15 residues. Trimming cost V 2 bases and J 3 bases, with 15 bases left between them. The germline V gene encodes CDR1 SGHRS and CDR2 YFSETQ. The CDR3 reads CASSFSIQPDYEQYF. The DNA of the CDR3 is TGCGCCAGCAGCTTCTCAATACAACCGGACTACGAGCAGTACTTC.

V gene TRBV21-1 combines with J gene TRBJ2-4; the DNA was not used to check the table's D call, TRBD2. TRBV21-1 is termed a pseudogene. The CDR3 is 20 residues long. As DNA, the CDR3 is TGTGCCAGCAGCAAAAGGCGGGGACTAAGGGCGAACGTAGCCAAAAACATTCAGTACTTC. It is translated as CASSKRRGLRANVAKNIQYF.

In this sample, this clone turned up once. Germline and junction disagree at one end, which may indicate a read error. The chain carries TRBV5-6 and TRBJ2-3; 9 bases map to TRBD2. CDR1 and CDR2 from the germline V gene are SGHDT and YYEEEE. The CDR3 is 18 amino acids. The CDR3 is CASSALRGGTTSTDTRYF. The CDR3 bases are TGTGCCAGCAGTGCCCTGCGGGGGGGGACTACTAGCACAGATACGCGGTATTTT.

The chain joins TRBV6-6 to TRBJ2-6, with TRBD1 matching over 7 bases. Germline values: CDR1 MNHNY, CDR2 SVGAGI (reference sequence). The CDR3 covers 15 residues. V dropped 6 bases and J dropped 4; count of bases not matched to a gene: 6. CDR3 sequence (DNA): TGTGCCAGCAGCCACAGGGGCTCCGGGGCCAACGTCCTGACTTTC. Its protein is CASSHRGSGANVLTF.

The CDR3 coding sequence is TGTGCCAGCAGTCGCCCCAATGAGCAGTTCTTC. It encodes CASSRPNEQFF. The rearrangement links TRBV28 to TRBJ2-1; D ambiguous. The CDR3 has 11 residues. Looked up from germline, CDR1 is MDHEN and CDR2 is SYDVKM. V gave up 5 bases and J gave up 6 bases, with 5 bases separating them. Combining the CDR3 with reference TRBV28 and TRBJ2-1 gives the whole variable domain DVKVTQSSRYLVKRTGEKVFLECVQDMDHENMFWYRQDPGLGLRLIYFSYDVKMKEKGDIPEGYSVSREKKERFSLILESASTNQTSMYLCASSRPNEQFFGPGTRLTVL.